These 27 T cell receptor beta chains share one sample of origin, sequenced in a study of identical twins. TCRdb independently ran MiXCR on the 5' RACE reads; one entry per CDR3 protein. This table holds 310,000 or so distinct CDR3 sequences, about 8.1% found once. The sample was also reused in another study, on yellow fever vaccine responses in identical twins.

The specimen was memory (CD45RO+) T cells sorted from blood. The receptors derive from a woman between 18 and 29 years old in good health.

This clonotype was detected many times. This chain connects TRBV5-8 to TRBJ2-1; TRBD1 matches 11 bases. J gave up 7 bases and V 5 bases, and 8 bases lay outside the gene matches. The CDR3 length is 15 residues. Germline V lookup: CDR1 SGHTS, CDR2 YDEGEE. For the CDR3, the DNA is TGTGCCAGCAGTCTGGGACAGGGGGATTCAAATGAGCAGTTCTTC. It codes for CASSLGQGDSNEQFF.

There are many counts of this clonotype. CDR3 DNA sequence: TGTGCCAGCAGTGACTCGAGCAGGGGCGTCTCTGGGGCCAACGTCCTGACTTTC. It encodes CASSDSSRGVSGANVLTF. The rearrangement joins TRBV6-4 to TRBJ2-6, with a weak D call TRBD1 (6 bases). Germline CDR1 MRHNA, CDR2 SNTAGT. V was pared by 0 bases and J by 0 bases, with 12 bases between. The CDR3 is 18 residues long.

The chain's CDR3 is CASSVQASTNYGYTF. The DNA of the CDR3 is TGTGCCAGCAGTGTTCAGGCTTCCACTAACTATGGCTACACCTTC. This chain connects TRBV2 to TRBJ1-2; D is unresolved. The length of the CDR3 is 15 residues. Trimming removed 4 bases at V and 0 bases at J, with 12 bases between. Germline lookup yields CDR1 SNHLY and CDR2 FYNNEI.

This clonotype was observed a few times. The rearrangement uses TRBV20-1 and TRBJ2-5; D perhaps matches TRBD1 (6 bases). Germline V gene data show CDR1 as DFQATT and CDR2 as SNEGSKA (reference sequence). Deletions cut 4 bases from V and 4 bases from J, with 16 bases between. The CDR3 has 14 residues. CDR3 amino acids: CSAKTHRETETQYF. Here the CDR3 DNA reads TGCAGTGCTAAAACACACAGGGAAACAGAGACCCAGTACTTC.

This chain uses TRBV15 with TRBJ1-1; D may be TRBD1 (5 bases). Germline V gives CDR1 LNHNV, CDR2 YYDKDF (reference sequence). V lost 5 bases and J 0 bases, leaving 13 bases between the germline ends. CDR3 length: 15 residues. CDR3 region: CATSAPGEVNTEAFF. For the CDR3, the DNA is TGTGCCACCAGCGCCCCGGGGGAAGTGAACACTGAAGCTTTCTTT.

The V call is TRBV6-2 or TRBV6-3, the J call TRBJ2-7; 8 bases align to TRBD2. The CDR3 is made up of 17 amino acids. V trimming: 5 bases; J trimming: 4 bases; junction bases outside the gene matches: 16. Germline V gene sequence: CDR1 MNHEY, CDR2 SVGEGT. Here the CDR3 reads CASSRPTSGRALYEQYF. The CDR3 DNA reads TGTGCCAGCAGTCGCCCCACTAGCGGCCGAGCCCTTTACGAGCAGTACTTC.

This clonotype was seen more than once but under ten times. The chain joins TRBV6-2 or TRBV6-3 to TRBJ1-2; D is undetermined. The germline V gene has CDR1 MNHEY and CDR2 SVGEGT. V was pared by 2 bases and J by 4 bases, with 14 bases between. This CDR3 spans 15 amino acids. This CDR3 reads CASSYHTDLSYGYTF. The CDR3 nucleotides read TGTGCCAGCAGTTACCATACTGATCTCTCCTATGGCTACACCTTC.

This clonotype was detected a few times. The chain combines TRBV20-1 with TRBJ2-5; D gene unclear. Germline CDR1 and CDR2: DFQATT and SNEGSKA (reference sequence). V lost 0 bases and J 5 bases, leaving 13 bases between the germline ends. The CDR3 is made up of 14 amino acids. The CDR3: CSARDPLAAETQYF. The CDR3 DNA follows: TGCAGTGCTAGAGATCCATTAGCCGCGGAGACCCAGTACTTC.

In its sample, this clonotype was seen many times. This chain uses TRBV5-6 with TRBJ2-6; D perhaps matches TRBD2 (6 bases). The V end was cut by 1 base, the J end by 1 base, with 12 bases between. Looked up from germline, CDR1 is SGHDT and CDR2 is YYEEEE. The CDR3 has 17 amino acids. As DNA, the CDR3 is TGTGCCAGCAGCTTGTACGGCGGGGTTTCTGGGGCCAACGTCCTGACTTTC. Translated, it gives CASSLYGGVSGANVLTF.

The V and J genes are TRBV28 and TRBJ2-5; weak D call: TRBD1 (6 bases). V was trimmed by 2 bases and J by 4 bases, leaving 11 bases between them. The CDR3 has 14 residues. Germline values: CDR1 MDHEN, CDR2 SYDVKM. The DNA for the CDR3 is TGTGCCAGCAGTTTAAGAACAGGGAGAGAGACCCAGTACTTC. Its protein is CASSLRTGRETQYF.

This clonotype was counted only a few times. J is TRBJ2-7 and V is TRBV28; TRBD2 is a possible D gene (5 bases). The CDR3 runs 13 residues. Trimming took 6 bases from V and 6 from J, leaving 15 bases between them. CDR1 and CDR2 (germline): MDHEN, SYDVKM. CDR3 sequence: CASSLPPGVEQYF. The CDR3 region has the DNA TGTGCCAGCAGCCTACCCCCCGGGGTCGAGCAGTACTTC.

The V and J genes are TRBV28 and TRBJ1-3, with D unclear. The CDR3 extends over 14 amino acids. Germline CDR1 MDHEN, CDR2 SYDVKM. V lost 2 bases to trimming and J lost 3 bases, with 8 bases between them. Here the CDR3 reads CASSLLPGGNTIYF. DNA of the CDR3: TGTGCCAGCAGTTTACTGCCGGGTGGAAACACCATATATTTT. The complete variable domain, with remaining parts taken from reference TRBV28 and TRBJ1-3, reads DVKVTQSSRYLVKRTGEKVFLECVQDMDHENMFWYRQDPGLGLRLIYFSYDVKMKEKGDIPEGYSVSREKKERFSLILESASTNQTSMYLCASSLLPGGNTIYFGEGSWLTVV.

CDR3 amino acids: CSARDHGGVGPGANVLTF. In nucleotides, the CDR3 is TGCAGTGCTAGAGATCACGGGGGGGTCGGCCCTGGGGCCAACGTCCTGACTTTC. The chain joins TRBV20-1 to TRBJ2-6, with 8 bases that match TRBD2. CDR3 size: 18 residues. The germline V gene encodes CDR1 DFQATT and CDR2 SNEGSKA (reference sequence). The J segment lost 2 bases and the V segment lost 0 bases, leaving 9 bases of the junction unmatched.

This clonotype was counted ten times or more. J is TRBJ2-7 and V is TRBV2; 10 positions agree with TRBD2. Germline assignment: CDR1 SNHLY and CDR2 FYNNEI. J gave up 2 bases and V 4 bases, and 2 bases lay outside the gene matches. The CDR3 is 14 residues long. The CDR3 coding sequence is TGTGCCAGCAGTGGGACTAGCGGAACCTACGAGCAGTACTTC. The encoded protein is CASSGTSGTYEQYF.

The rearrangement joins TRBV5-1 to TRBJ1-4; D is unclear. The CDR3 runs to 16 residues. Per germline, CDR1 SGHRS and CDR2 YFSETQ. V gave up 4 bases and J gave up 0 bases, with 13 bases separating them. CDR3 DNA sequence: TGCGCCAGCAGCCGATATAGTGATGCAACTAATGAAAAACTGTTTTTT. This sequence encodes CASSRYSDATNEKLFF.

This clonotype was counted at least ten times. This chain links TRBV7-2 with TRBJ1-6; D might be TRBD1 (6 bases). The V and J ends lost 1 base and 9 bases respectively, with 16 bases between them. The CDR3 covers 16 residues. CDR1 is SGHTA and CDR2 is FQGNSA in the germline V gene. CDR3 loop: CASSLGGAGVISPLHF. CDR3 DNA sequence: TGTGCCAGCAGCTTAGGAGGAGCAGGGGTAATTTCACCCCTCCACTTT.

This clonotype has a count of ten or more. The CDR3 sequence is CSAGLAGTTGELFF. DNA for the CDR3: TGCAGTGCTGGACTAGCGGGGACGACCGGGGAGCTGTTTTTT. The chain links TRBV20-1 to TRBJ2-2; TRBD2 aligns across 12 bases. Trimming removed 5 bases from V and 5 bases from J; junction bases left unmatched: 3. The CDR3 extends over 14 amino acids. Germline V gene data show CDR1 as DFQATT and CDR2 as SNEGSKA (reference sequence).

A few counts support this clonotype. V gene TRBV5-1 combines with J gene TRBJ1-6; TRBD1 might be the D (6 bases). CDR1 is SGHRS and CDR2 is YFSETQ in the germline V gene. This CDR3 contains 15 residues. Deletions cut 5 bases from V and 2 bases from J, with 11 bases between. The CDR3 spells CASSTGQAYNSPLHF. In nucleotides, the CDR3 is TGCGCCAGCAGTACGGGACAAGCCTATAATTCACCCCTCCACTTT. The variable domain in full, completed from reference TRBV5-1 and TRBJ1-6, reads KAGVTQTPRYLIKTRGQQVTLSCSPISGHRSVSWYQQTPGQGLQFLFEYFSETQRNKGNFPGRFSGRQFSNSRSEMNVSTLELGDSALYLCASSTGQAYNSPLHFGNGTRLTVT.

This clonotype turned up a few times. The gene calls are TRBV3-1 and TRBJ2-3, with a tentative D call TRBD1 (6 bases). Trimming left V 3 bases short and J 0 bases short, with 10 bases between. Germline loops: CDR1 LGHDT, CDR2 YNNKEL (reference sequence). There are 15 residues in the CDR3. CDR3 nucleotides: TGTGCCAGCAGCCAGACACAGGGCAGCACAGATACGCAGTATTTT. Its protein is CASSQTQGSTDTQYF.

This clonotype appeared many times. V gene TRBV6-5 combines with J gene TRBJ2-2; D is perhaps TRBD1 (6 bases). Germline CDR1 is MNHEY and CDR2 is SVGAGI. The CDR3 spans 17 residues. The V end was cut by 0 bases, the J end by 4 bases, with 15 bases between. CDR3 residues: CASSYSAGARSTGELFF. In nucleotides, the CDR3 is TGTGCCAGCAGTTACTCGGCAGGGGCGCGGAGCACCGGGGAGCTGTTTTTT.

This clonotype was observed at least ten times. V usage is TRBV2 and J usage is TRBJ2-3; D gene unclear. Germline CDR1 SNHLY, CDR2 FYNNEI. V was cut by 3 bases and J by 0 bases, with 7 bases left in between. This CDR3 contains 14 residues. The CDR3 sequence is CASSEGWSTDTQYF. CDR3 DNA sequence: TGTGCCAGCAGTGAGGGGTGGAGCACAGATACGCAGTATTTT.

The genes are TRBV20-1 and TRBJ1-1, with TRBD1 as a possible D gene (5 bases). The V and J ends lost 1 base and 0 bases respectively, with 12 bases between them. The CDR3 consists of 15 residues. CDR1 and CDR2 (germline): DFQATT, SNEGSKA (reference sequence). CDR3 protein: CSARAMTEMNTEAFF. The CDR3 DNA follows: TGCAGTGCTAGAGCGATGACAGAAATGAACACTGAAGCTTTCTTT.

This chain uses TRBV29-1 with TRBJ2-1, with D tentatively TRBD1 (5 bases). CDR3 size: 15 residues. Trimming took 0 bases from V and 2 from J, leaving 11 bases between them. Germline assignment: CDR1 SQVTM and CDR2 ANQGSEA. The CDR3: CSVEDGQGAYNEQFF. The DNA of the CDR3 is TGCAGCGTTGAAGATGGGCAGGGCGCCTACAATGAGCAGTTCTTC.

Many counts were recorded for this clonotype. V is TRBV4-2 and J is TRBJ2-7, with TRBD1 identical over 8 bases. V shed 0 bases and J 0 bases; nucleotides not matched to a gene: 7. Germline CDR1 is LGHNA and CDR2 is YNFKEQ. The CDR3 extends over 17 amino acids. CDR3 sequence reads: CASSQDLPGQGSYEQYF. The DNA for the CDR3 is TGTGCCAGCAGCCAAGATCTTCCCGGACAGGGCTCCTACGAGCAGTACTTC.

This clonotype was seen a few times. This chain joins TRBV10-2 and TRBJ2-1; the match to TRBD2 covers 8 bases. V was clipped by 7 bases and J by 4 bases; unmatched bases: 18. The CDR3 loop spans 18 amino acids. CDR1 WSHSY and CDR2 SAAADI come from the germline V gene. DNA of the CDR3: TGCGCCAGCATCGGCCCACGTCCTTTAGCGGGACCTTACAATGAGCAGTTCTTC. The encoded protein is CASIGPRPLAGPYNEQFF.

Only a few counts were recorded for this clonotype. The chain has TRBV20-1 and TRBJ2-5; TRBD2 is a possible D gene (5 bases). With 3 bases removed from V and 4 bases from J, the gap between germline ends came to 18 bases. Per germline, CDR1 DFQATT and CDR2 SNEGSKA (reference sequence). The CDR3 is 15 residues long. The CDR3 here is CSASPGLDPRETQYF. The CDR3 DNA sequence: TGCAGTGCTAGTCCCGGACTGGACCCTCGAGAGACCCAGTACTTC.

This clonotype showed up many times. Written as DNA, the CDR3 is TGTGCCAGCTCACCGGAGAATGAAAAACTGTTTTTT. Amino acid sequence: CASSPENEKLFF. The chain combines TRBV18 with TRBJ1-4; unclear D gene. The CDR3 is made up of 12 amino acids. CDR1 is KGHSH, CDR2 LQKENI, per germline. V was shortened by 3 bases and J by 5 bases, with 4 bases between the two germline ends. Full variable domain (remainder filled in from reference TRBV18 and TRBJ1-4): NAGVMQNPRHLVRRRGQEARLRCSPMKGHSHVYWYRQLPEEGLKFMVYLQKENIIDESGMPKERFSAEFPKEGPSILRIQQVVRGDSAAYFCASSPENEKLFFGSGTQLSVL.